The 24 T cell receptor beta chains below all came from one sample that was sequenced in a study of cytomegalovirus exposure and HLA in healthy donors. Researchers ran the PCR with 60 Vbeta and 13 Jbeta primers. Profiled with immunoSEQ multiplex PCR; TCRdb holds only in-frame clones, not every one. The sample lists approximately 170,000 clones, 77% seen once, with approximately 2.4% in the top ten. The specimen sequenced was PBMCs. The receptors stem from a woman in her forties in good health and CMV-seropositive.

The chain combines TRBV7-2 with TRBJ1-5; TRBD1 aligns across 7 bases. CDR1 is SGHTA, CDR2 FQGNSA, per germline. V was clipped by 5 bases and J by 1 base; unmatched bases: 5. The CDR3 spans 15 residues. The CDR3 bases are TGTGCCAGCAGCCCCACAGGGGTAAGCAATCAGCCCCAGCATTTT. Amino acid sequence: CASSPTGVSNQPQHF.

This clone was seen once. V is TRBV7-2 and J is TRBJ2-4; maybe TRBD2 (7 bases). This CDR3 spans 15 amino acids. Germline V gene sequence: CDR1 SGHTA, CDR2 FQGNSA. V was trimmed by 6 bases and J by 5 bases, leaving 17 bases between them. CDR3 nucleotide sequence: TGTGCCAGCAGAGGGGGGGGGACAACTCAAAACATTCAGTACTTC. Protein product: CASRGGGTTQNIQYF.

This chain joins TRBV29-1 and TRBJ2-1; D perhaps matches TRBD2 (5 bases). In germline, CDR1 is SQVTM, CDR2 ANQGSEA. The V and J ends lost 3 bases and 4 bases respectively, with 13 bases between them. The CDR3 extends over 14 amino acids. The CDR3 nucleotides read TGCAGCGTTGATGGTGGGAGAGGGTACAATGAGCAGTTCTTC. It specifies CSVDGGRGYNEQFF.

The chain joins TRBV11-3 to TRBJ2-1, with 11 bases identical to TRBD2. CDR3 size: 17 residues. V lost 6 bases, J lost 10 bases, and 17 bases stayed unmatched. The germline gives CDR1 SGHNT, CDR2 YENEEA. CDR3 sequence (DNA): TGTGCCAGCAGGGGGCATCAGATTAGCGGGAGGGCCATGGAGCAGTTCTTC. Its protein product is CASRGHQISGRAMEQFF.

This clone has a single count. The chain joins TRBV28 to TRBJ2-2; the match to TRBD1 covers 8 bases. This CDR3 has 15 amino acids. The germline CDR1 and CDR2 sequences are MDHEN and SYDVKM. V lost 6 bases, J lost 4 bases, and 7 bases stayed unmatched. The CDR3, as DNA: TGTGCCAGCAGGGCGGCAGGGGGCATCACCGGGGAGCTGTTTTTT. Its translation is CASRAAGGITGELFF.

In this sample, this clone turned up a few times. This chain links TRBV7-2 with TRBJ1-2; TRBD1 is a possible D gene (5 bases). V lost 1 base, J lost 6 bases, and 18 bases lay in between. This CDR3 contains 16 residues. Germline loops: CDR1 SGHTA, CDR2 FQGNSA. The CDR3 region has the DNA TGTGCCAGCAGCTTAGTAGGCGGGCTCTCGGGGGATGGCTACACCTTC. Translation gives CASSLVGGLSGDGYTF.

This clone was seen a handful of times. The V gene is TRBV5-1, the J gene TRBJ1-3; D is unresolved. Germline loops: CDR1 SGHRS, CDR2 YFSETQ. The V and J ends lost 0 bases and 0 bases respectively, with 13 bases between them. CDR3 size: 17 residues. The DNA for the CDR3 is TGCGCCAGCAGCTTGGGGGGAGGAAAGGCCTCTGGAAACACCATATATTTT. Translation gives CASSLGGGKASGNTIYF.

The genes are TRBV28 and TRBJ1-3, with a tentative D call TRBD1 (6 bases). Germline-derived CDR1 and CDR2 are MDHEN and SYDVKM. V dropped 5 bases and J dropped 3 bases, with 14 bases sitting between them. There are 15 residues in the CDR3. The CDR3 sequence is CASSPYRVSGNTIYF. The CDR3 DNA reads TGTGCCAGCAGTCCTTACAGGGTTAGTGGAAACACCATATATTTT.

The V gene is TRBV29-1, the J gene TRBJ1-5; possibly TRBD1 for D (5 bases). V was pared by 6 bases and J by 3 bases, with 12 bases between. CDR3 length: 13 residues. The germline CDR1 and CDR2 sequences are SQVTM and ANQGSEA. CDR3 in amino acids: CSVTDSLNQPQHF. The CDR3 nucleotides are TGCAGCGTGACCGACAGCCTCAATCAGCCCCAGCATTTT. The variable domain in full, completed from reference TRBV29-1 and TRBJ1-5, reads SAVISQKPSRDICQRGTSLTIQCQVDSQVTMMFWYRQQPGQSLTLIATANQGSEATYESGFVIDKFPISRPNLTFSTLTVSNMSPEDSSIYLCSVTDSLNQPQHFGDGTRLSIL.

Only one count was recorded for this clone. Its ends do not fully match the called genes, so a read error is possible. The chain uses TRBV7-9 and TRBJ2-4; 8 bases line up with TRBD2. The CDR3 spans 14 residues. Germline CDR1 SEHNR, CDR2 FQNEAQ (reference sequence). The CDR3 coding sequence is TGTTCCAGCAGCTACCTCGGGAGGGGGGACATTCAGTACTTC. Its translation is CSSSYLGRGDIQYF.

The DNA of the CDR3 is TGTGCCAGCAGTTACGGACTAGCGGGCCTAGAGACCCAGTACTTC. Its translation: CASSYGLAGLETQYF. This chain connects TRBV6-6 to TRBJ2-5, with 11 bases aligning to TRBD2. V shed 2 bases and J 4 bases; nucleotides not matched to a gene: 3. From germline, CDR1 is MNHNY and CDR2 SVGAGI (reference sequence). CDR3 length: 15 amino acids.

CDR3 region: CASSSTGELFF. The CDR3 region has the DNA TGTGCCAGCAGCTCAACCGGGGAGCTGTTTTTT. This chain uses TRBV7-9 with TRBJ2-2; D gene unclear. CDR3 size: 11 residues. Germline V CDR1 and CDR2: SEHNR, FQNEAQ (reference sequence). V lost 4 bases, J lost 5 bases, and 2 bases lay in between.

This chain connects TRBV5-6 to TRBJ1-5, with 9 bases that match TRBD1. CDR1 and CDR2 from the germline V gene are SGHDT and YYEEEE. This CDR3 is 16 amino acids long. V lost 2 bases, J lost 1 base, and 4 bases stayed unmatched. The CDR3 protein is CASSLTGGASNQPQHF. The CDR3 coding sequence is TGTGCCAGCAGCTTAACAGGGGGCGCGAGCAATCAGCCCCAGCATTTT. The whole variable domain, remainder taken from reference TRBV5-6 and TRBJ1-5, is DAGVTQSPTHLIKTRGQQVTLRCSPKSGHDTVSWYQQALGQGPQFIFQYYEEEERQRGNFPDRFSGHQFPNYSSELNVNALLLGDSALYLCASSLTGGASNQPQHFGDGTRLSIL.

The chain links TRBV18 to TRBJ1-1; 11 bases line up with TRBD1. V shed 2 bases and J 5 bases; nucleotides not matched to a gene: 7. CDR3 size: 16 residues. The germline V gene has CDR1 KGHSH and CDR2 LQKENI. CDR3 sequence (DNA): TGTGCCAGCTCACCAGGACAGGGGGCAATGGAAACTGAAGCTTTCTTT. This translates into CASSPGQGAMETEAFF.

CDR3 nucleotide sequence: TGTGCCAGCAGCGCCCGTCTAGCTCTCCCAACGAACACCGGGGAGCTGTTTTTT. Its protein is CASSARLALPTNTGELFF. V gene TRBV7-2 combines with J gene TRBJ2-2; possibly TRBD2 for D (5 bases). V lost 5 bases and J lost 0, with 19 bases in between. Germline V gene data show CDR1 as SGHTA and CDR2 as FQGNSA. The CDR3 is 18 residues long.

V gene TRBV7-2 combines with J gene TRBJ2-3; D gene uncertain. With 3 bases removed from V and 6 bases from J, the gap between germline ends came to 7 bases. The CDR3 runs to 12 residues. CDR1 and CDR2 from the germline V gene are SGHTA and FQGNSA. CDR3 loop: CASSFGTDTQYF. CDR3 bases: TGTGCCAGCAGCTTCGGTACGGATACGCAGTATTTT.

A few counts support this clone. The chain joins TRBV14 to TRBJ1-1; D perhaps matches TRBD1 (6 bases). Trimming cost V 5 bases and J 3 bases, with 10 bases left between them. In germline, CDR1 is SGHDN, CDR2 FVKESK. CDR3 length: 13 residues. In DNA form, the CDR3 reads TGTGCCAGCAGCAACCAGGGGCACACTGAAGCTTTCTTT. Its protein is CASSNQGHTEAFF.

The rearrangement links TRBV7-8 to TRBJ2-7; D might be TRBD1 (6 bases). This CDR3 is built from 15 residues. V lost 3 bases and J lost 3, with 15 bases in between. Germline lookup yields CDR1 SGHVS and CDR2 FQNEAQ. CDR3 sequence (DNA): TGTGCCAGCAGCTTTAAACTCGGGACACTCTACGAGCAGTACTTC. Protein product: CASSFKLGTLYEQYF.

The chain has TRBV9 and TRBJ2-1; TRBD1 aligns across 8 bases. With 2 bases clipped from V and 7 bases from J, the junction kept 8 bases outside the gene matches. The CDR3 runs 15 residues. Per the germline V gene, CDR1 is SGDLS and CDR2 is YYNGEE. CDR3 sequence reads: CASSVIATGENEQFF. Written as DNA, the CDR3 is TGTGCCAGCAGCGTCATTGCGACAGGGGAAAATGAGCAGTTCTTC.

This chain connects TRBV6-6 to TRBJ2-1; D may be TRBD2 (6 bases). This CDR3 spans 15 amino acids. CDR1 is MNHNY and CDR2 is SVGAGI in the germline V gene (reference sequence). V gave up 8 bases and J gave up 4 bases, with 18 bases separating them. CDR3 nucleotide sequence: TGTGCCAGCTGTGCGACTAGAAGCGTGTACAATGAGCAGTTCTTC. It specifies CASCATRSVYNEQFF.

V usage is TRBV5-4 and J usage is TRBJ2-5; weak D call: TRBD2 (6 bases). Germline V lookup: CDR1 SGHNT, CDR2 YYREEE (reference sequence). The germline V and J ends were trimmed by 4 bases and 3 bases, with 16 bases remaining between them. This CDR3 region has 15 residues. The CDR3, as DNA: TGTGCCAGCAGCCCCGGAGGGCCAGAGAAAGAGACCCAGTACTTC. This codes for CASSPGGPEKETQYF.

The chain couples TRBV5-4 to TRBJ1-4; the match to TRBD1 covers 7 bases. Germline values: CDR1 SGHNT, CDR2 YYREEE (reference sequence). The CDR3 runs to 14 residues. V trimming: 4 bases; J trimming: 8 bases; junction bases outside the gene matches: 8. CDR3 nucleotides: TGTGCCAGCAGCAAGGGGGCTGAGCGGGAAAAACTGTTTTTT. Translated, it gives CASSKGAEREKLFF. The full variable domain, with the rest looked up from reference TRBV5-4 and TRBJ1-4, is ETGVTQSPTHLIKTRGQQVTLRCSSQSGHNTVSWYQQALGQGPQFIFQYYREEENGRGNFPPRFSGLQFPNYSSELNVNALELDDSALYLCASSKGAEREKLFFGSGTQLSVL.

The chain combines TRBV5-1 with TRBJ2-2, with 12 bases matching TRBD2. Germline V gene sequence: CDR1 SGHRS, CDR2 YFSETQ. The CDR3 sequence is 16 residues long. V shed 4 bases, J shed 7 bases, and the junction held 8 bases outside the gene matches. CDR3 sequence (DNA): TGCGCCAGCAGCCCGACTAGCGGGGGTTTGGACGGGGAGCTGTTTTTT. Amino acids: CASSPTSGGLDGELFF.

This sequence joins TRBV27 and TRBJ2-7, with 9 nucleotides matching TRBD2. Trimming at V came to 6 bases and at J to 5 bases, leaving 8 bases not matched to a gene. Germline V lookup: CDR1 MNHEY, CDR2 SMNVEV (reference sequence). The CDR3 sequence is 14 residues long. The CDR3 DNA is TGTGCCAGCAGCCGTAGCGGGGGTAGGGACGAGCAGTACTTC. Translation gives CASSRSGGRDEQYF.